These 30 T cell receptor delta chains originate from one sample sequenced in a study of DNA immune sequencing with unique molecular identifiers. All 8 TRDV and 4 TRDJ genes were targeted in 32-plex amplification of genomic DNA. In roughly 3 barcoding PCR cycles, molecules received a 12-nucleotide UMI, then adapter PCR followed. TCRdb called clones anew from the multiplex PCR reads with CATT. The table has hundreds of delta-chain clones, around 15% seen once. The sample taken for sequencing was buffy coat blood. These receptors came from a human donor in good health.

Judged by abundance, this clone is large. The gene calls are TRDV1 and TRDJ1; D is uncertain. The germline CDR1 and CDR2 sequences are TSWWSYY and QGS. The V and J ends lost 1 base and 0 bases respectively, with 30 bases between them. The CDR3 has 22 residues. The CDR3 nucleotides are TGTGCTCTTGGGGAACATGGCCTAACTACCCTGATCTACTCCCCTAACACCGATAAACTCATCTTT. It yields the protein CALGEHGLTTLIYSPNTDKLIF.

Remarks on this clone: A far larger clone is off by one base, so a read error is likely. V usage is TRDV1 and J usage is TRDJ1, with 9 nucleotides matching TRDD2. In the absence of a J gene in TCRdb, the DNA was matched to germline to assign it here. The CDR3 is 27 amino acids. The ends lost 5 bases at V and 0 bases at J; junction bases unmatched: 40. Germline V gives CDR1 TSWWSYY, CDR2 QGS. CDR3 sequence reads: CALGPFPAFLPFYTAVGYSKYTDKLIF. CDR3 nucleotides: TGTGCTCTTGGGCCCTTCCCGGCCTTCCTACCCTTCTATACTGCGGTGGGATACTCCAAGTACACCGATAAACTCATCTTT.

This clone is large within its sample. J is TRDJ1 and V is TRDV2; the D is unclear. Trimming shortened V by 6 bases and J by 3 bases, and 19 bases separated the two germline ends. CDR1 and CDR2 from the germline V gene are GEAIGNYY and EKD. This CDR3 has 15 residues. The CDR3 region is CACLVSRTRADKLIF. CDR3 DNA: TGTGCCTGTTTGGTATCCCGTACGAGGGCCGATAAACTCATCTTT.

This clone ranks as large. The J gene is TRDJ3, the V gene TRDV2; 7 bases fit TRDD3. J was trimmed by 0 bases and V by 3 bases; bases with no gene match: 10. The CDR3 covers 19 residues. Per germline, CDR1 GEAIGNYY and CDR2 EKD. The CDR3 bases are TGTGCCTGTGACCGGGCTGGGGGGACGAGCTCCTGGGACACCCGACAGATGTTTTTC. It specifies CACDRAGGTSSWDTRQMFF.

As for this clone: It is likely a read error: a sequence one base away is far more abundant. This CDR3 is also generated by other DNA sequences in the sample. V is TRDV1 and J is TRDJ1; 8 positions match TRDD2. TCRdb does not report a J gene; here it was assigned by matching the DNA to germline references. There are 30 residues in the CDR3. The V segment lost 1 base and the J segment 0 bases; nucleotides outside the gene matches: 46. Germline V lookup: CDR1 TSWWSYY, CDR2 QGS. The CDR3 is CALGEQGPSPSYPWKGYWGFTPTYTDKLIF. The CDR3 nucleotides read TGTGCTCTTGGGGAACAAGGGCCCTCGCCTTCCTATCCGTGGAAGGGCTATTGGGGGTTCACACCCACATACACCGATAAACTCATCTTT.

This clone counts as large. This CDR3 is also generated by other DNA sequences in the sample. The chain couples TRDV2 to TRDJ3, with D possibly matching TRDD3 (5 bases). The CDR3 loop spans 18 amino acids. CDR1 and CDR2 (germline): GEAIGNYY, EKD. The V and J ends lost 0 bases and 0 bases respectively, with 11 bases between them. DNA of the CDR3: TGTGCCTGTGACACCGTTGGGGAAAGCTCCTGGGACACCCGACAGATGTTTTTC. It encodes CACDTVGESSWDTRQMFF.

By frequency in the sample, this clone is large. The J gene call is TRDJ1, but no V gene call exists; the D call TRDD3 from the table was never checked on the DNA. CDR3 size: 18 residues. The CDR3 DNA reads TGTGCTCTTGGGGAAGGCTCCCTTACTCGACCCTACACCGATAAACTCATCTTT. This gives the protein CALGEGSLTRPYTDKLIF.

By sample fraction, this clone is medium-sized. V usage is TRDV1 and J usage is TRDJ1; TRDD3 might be the D (8 bases). No J gene was available from TCRdb, and it was assigned here by a germline match of the DNA. Germline CDR1 reads TSWWSYY; CDR2 reads QGS. This CDR3 region has 25 residues. Trimming removed 4 bases from V and 0 bases from J, with 42 bases in between. CDR3 amino acids: CALGVPSRPSFLNGLLGGHTDKLIF. In nucleotides, the CDR3 is TGTGCTCTTGGGGTACCCTCCAGGCCTTCCTTTCTAAACGGGTTACTGGGGGGCCACACCGATAAACTCATCTTT.

With regard to this clone: This probably arose from a read error, given a far larger clone one base away. The V call is TRDV2, the J call TRDJ1; 8 bases align to TRDD3. Germline lookup yields CDR1 GEAIGNYY and CDR2 EKD. This CDR3 is built from 19 residues. CDR3 in amino acids: CACHTRGNWGSPYTDKLIF. DNA of the CDR3: TGTGCCTGTCACACCAGAGGTAACTGGGGGTCACCTTACACCGATAAACTCATCTTT.

This clone was found a few times. A read error is possible here, since a much larger clone lies one base away. The rearrangement joins TRDV2 to TRDJ1, with D possibly being TRDD3 (5 bases). Germline V gives CDR1 GEAIGNYY, CDR2 EKD. The CDR3 spans 15 residues. V was trimmed by 3 bases and J by 4 bases, leaving 17 bases between them. CDR3 bases: TGTGCCTGTGACGGATTGATGGGGAAAGGCGATAAACTCATCTTT. Protein: CACDGLMGKGDKLIF.

This clone was counted a few times. A read error is likely here: a far larger clone is one base away. The chain joins TRDV2 to TRDJ1; TRDD3 aligns across 8 bases. The CDR3 contains 19 residues. V shed 0 bases, J shed 0 bases, and the junction held 14 bases outside the gene matches. The germline V gene has CDR1 GEAIGNYY and CDR2 EKD. The CDR3 bases are TGTGCCTGTGACACCAGAGGTAACTGGGGGTCAACTTACACCGATAAACTCATCTTT. Translation gives CACDTRGNWGSTYTDKLIF.

Turning to this clone: This probably arose from a read error, given a far larger clone one base away. The same CDR3 is also encoded by other DNA sequences in this sample. This chain joins TRDV1 and TRDJ1; D may be TRDD2 or TRDD3 (9 bases each). Here the J gene came from matching the DNA to germline, since TCRdb omits it. Germline V gives CDR1 TSWWSYY, CDR2 QGS. V gave up 5 bases and J gave up 0 bases, with 49 bases separating them. CDR3 length: 27 amino acids. CDR3 coding DNA: TGTGCTCTTGGGCCCTTCCCGGCCTTCCTACCCTTCTATACTGCAGGGGGATACTCCAAGTACACCGATAAACTCATCTTT. Translation: CALGPFPAFLPFYTAGGYSKYTDKLIF.

This clone showed up just a few times. One junction end disagrees with the germline gene, perhaps due to a read error. Other DNA sequences in this sample translate to the same CDR3. This rearrangement joins TRDV2 to TRDJ1; 7 bases are a match to TRDD3. Germline V gene data show CDR1 as GEAIGNYY and CDR2 as EKD. The length of the CDR3 is 18 residues. This CDR3 reads CACDPVLGTLPYTDKLIF. CDR3 coding DNA: TGCGCCTGTGACCCGGTACTGGGGACTCTACCCTACACCGATAAACTCATCTTT.

This clone was found a few times. The chain is built from TRDV2 and TRDJ1, with TRDD3 identical over 11 bases. CDR1 GEAIGNYY and CDR2 EKD come from the germline V gene. The trim removed 3 bases at V and 3 bases at J, leaving 8 bases unmatched. The CDR3 contains 16 residues. The CDR3: CACDVLGDKASDKLIF. The CDR3, as DNA: TGTGCCTGTGACGTACTGGGGGATAAGGCGTCCGATAAACTCATCTTT.

A word on this clone: The protein held in TCRdb is that of a much larger clone and does not match this DNA's translation at residue 10, likely because of a read error; the protein shown is translated from the DNA. This chain links TRDV1 with TRDJ1; 13 bases match TRDD3. TCRdb supplies no J gene; here it was assigned by aligning the nucleotide sequence to germline. The CDR3 length is 26 residues. Germline-derived CDR1 and CDR2 are TSWWSYY and QGS. Trimming cost V 2 bases and J 4 bases; bases outside gene matches: 34. In nucleotides, the CDR3 is TGTGCTCTTGGGGAATCGGCCCCCTACCGCCCCCCTCACTGGGGGATACGCGGCATACCTCTCGATAAACTCATCTTT. It translates to CALGESAPYRPPHWGIRGIPLDKLIF.

With respect to this clone: One base separates it from a far larger clone, so it is likely a read error. Different DNA sequences within this sample yield the same CDR3. The rearrangement links TRDV1 to TRDJ1; 8 bases agree with TRDD2. TCRdb records no J gene; here it was assigned by comparing the DNA to germline. V lost 1 base to trimming and J lost 0 bases; unmatched junction nucleotides: 46. This CDR3 spans 30 amino acids. Germline lookup yields CDR1 TSWWSYY and CDR2 QGS. CDR3 DNA sequence: TGTGCTCTTGGGGAACAAGGGCCCTCGCCTTCCTATCCGTGGAAGGGCTATTGGGGATTCACGCCCACATACACCGATAAACTCATCTTT. Translation: CALGEQGPSPSYPWKGYWGFTPTYTDKLIF.

Points on this clone: This DNA's translation and the protein TCRdb lists, from a much larger clone, do not match at residue 14, likely due to a read error; the protein shown is translated from the DNA. The rearrangement uses TRDV1 and TRDJ1; 8 nucleotides match TRDD3. The J gene, left out of TCRdb, was set here by checking the DNA against germline. Germline CDR1 is TSWWSYY and CDR2 is QGS. Trimming cost V 2 bases and J 4 bases; bases outside gene matches: 39. CDR3 length: 26 amino acids. The chain's CDR3 is CALGESAPYHPPHCGIRGIPLDKLIF. The CDR3 DNA is TGTGCTCTTGGGGAATCGGCCCCCTACCACCCCCCTCACTGTGGGATACGCGGCATACCTCTCGATAAACTCATCTTT.

In its sample, this clone was seen a few times. The chain couples TRDV2 to TRDJ3, with TRDD3 as a possible D gene (6 bases). Trimming shortened V by 5 bases and J by 0 bases, and 28 bases separated the two germline ends. This CDR3 comprises 22 residues. From germline, CDR1 is GEAIGNYY and CDR2 EKD. The CDR3 sequence is CACASLSLGSISLSWDTRQMFF. The CDR3 coding sequence is TGTGCCTGTGCGTCCCTTAGCCTGGGGTCGATCAGCCTCTCCTGGGACACCCGACAGATGTTTTTC.

On this clone: This may be a read error, as it is one base from a much larger clone. The chain has TRAV29/DV5 and TRDJ1; tentatively, D is TRDD2 or TRDD3 (6 bases each). Germline matching of the DNA provided the J gene here, since TCRdb leaves it blank. The CDR3 consists of 21 residues. Germline CDR1 is NSMFDY and CDR2 is ISSIKDK. The CDR3 DNA sequence: TGTGCAACAAGCGAAACCGTGAGCCTTCCGAGACGATTTGGGGGCGACGATAAACTCATCTTT. Protein: CATSETVSLPRRFGGDDKLIF.

Comment on this clone: A far more abundant clone sits one base away, making this likely a read error. The same CDR3 arises from other DNA sequences in this sample as well. V is TRDV1 and J is TRDJ1; 13 bases line up with TRDD3. Here the J gene was assigned by germline matching of the DNA, as TCRdb has none. V lost 6 bases to trimming and J lost 4 bases; unmatched junction nucleotides: 38. Looked up from germline, CDR1 is TSWWSYY and CDR2 is QGS. The CDR3 extends over 26 amino acids. CDR3 sequence (DNA): TGTGCTCTTGGAGAATCGGCCCCCTACCACCCCCCTCACTGGGGGATACGCGGCATACCTCTCGATAAACTCATCTTT. Translating it yields CALGESAPYHPPHWGIRGIPLDKLIF.

Notes on this clone: This is likely an artifact of a read error, given a far larger clone one base away. V gene TRDV2 combines with J gene TRDJ1; D possibly corresponds to TRDD3 (5 bases). Trimming stripped 0 bases from V and 0 bases from J, with 22 bases between. This CDR3 has 19 amino acids. Germline lookup yields CDR1 GEAIGNYY and CDR2 EKD. CDR3 protein: CACDTRGNWWSPYTDKLIF. Written as DNA, the CDR3 is TGTGCCTGTGACACCAGAGGTAACTGGTGGTCACCTTACACCGATAAACTCATCTTT.

Of note for this clone: A read error may be the cause here, since a much bigger clone is one base away. The chain has TRDV2 and TRDJ3; 13 bases align to TRDD3. The CDR3 runs to 22 residues. Germline V CDR1 and CDR2: GEAIGNYY, EKD. CDR3 amino acids: CAWDTALTGGYATSWDTRQMFF. The CDR3 DNA is TGTGCCTGGGACACCGCACTGACTGGGGGATACGCCACCTCCTGGGACACCCGACAGATGTTTTTC.

A note on this clone: It is likely a read error: a sequence one base away is far more abundant. Different DNA sequences within this sample yield the same CDR3. The chain combines TRDV1 with TRDJ1; 13 positions match TRDD3. The J gene is absent in TCRdb and was assigned here via DNA matching to germline. Looked up from germline, CDR1 is TSWWSYY and CDR2 is QGS. CDR3 length: 26 residues. V shed 2 bases, J shed 4 bases, and the junction held 34 bases outside the gene matches. CDR3 sequence: CALGESAPYHPPHWGIRGIPLDKLIF. The CDR3 nucleotides are TGTGCTCTTGGGGAATCTGCCCCCTACCACCCCCCTCACTGGGGGATACGCGGCATACCTCTCGATAAACTCATCTTT.

In its sample, this clone ranks as large. The chain combines TRDV2 with TRDJ3, with TRDD3 matching over 13 bases. After removal of 2 bases from V and 0 bases from J, the junction contained 9 bases not matched to a gene. The CDR3 contains 21 residues. Germline V gene sequence: CDR1 GEAIGNYY, CDR2 EKD. The CDR3 nucleotides read TGTGCCTGTGACAGCGTACTGGGGGATACGTCCGGCTCCTGGGACACCCGACAGATGTTTTTC. Protein: CACDSVLGDTSGSWDTRQMFF.

As to this clone: A read error may be the cause here, since a much bigger clone is one base away. This specimen includes other DNA sequences encoding the same CDR3. This chain joins TRDV2 and TRDJ3; a weak D match, TRDD3 (5 bases). CDR3 length: 18 amino acids. Germline CDR1 reads GEAIGNYY; CDR2 reads EKD. CDR3 coding DNA: TGTGCCTGTGACACCGTTGGGGAAAGCTCCTGGGACACCAGACAGATGTTTTTC. Amino acid sequence: CACDTVGESSWDTRQMFF.

This clone was picked up a small number of times. This may be a read error, as it is one base from a much larger clone. The gene calls are TRDV2 and TRDJ1; 9 nucleotides align to TRDD3. With 3 bases clipped from V and 2 bases from J, the junction kept 15 bases outside the gene matches. This CDR3 has 18 residues. Per germline, CDR1 GEAIGNYY and CDR2 EKD. Here the CDR3 DNA reads TGTGCCTGTGACTCCATCTCGATTACTGGGGGAAAGACCGATAAACTCATCTTT. Protein sequence: CACDSISITGGKTDKLIF.

In this sample, this clone is large. The chain recombines TRDV2 with TRDJ1; D may be TRDD3 (5 bases). The CDR3 loop spans 18 amino acids. Trimming pared 0 bases from V and 0 bases from J, leaving 19 bases between. Looked up from germline, CDR1 is GEAIGNYY and CDR2 is EKD. The CDR3 reads CACDTAEVRGPYTDKLIF. The CDR3 DNA is TGTGCCTGTGACACCGCGGAGGTAAGGGGACCGTACACCGATAAACTCATCTTT.

This clone was seen a handful of times. The rearrangement links TRDV1 to TRDJ1; weak D call: TRDD3 (5 bases). The J gene, not given by TCRdb, was assigned here from a germline match of the nucleotide sequence. The CDR3 has 23 amino acids. V dropped 0 bases and J dropped 0 bases, with 32 bases sitting between them. The germline V gene encodes CDR1 TSWWSYY and CDR2 QGS. CDR3 sequence (DNA): TGTGCTCTTGGGGAACTAGAGGCGTTGCCTATTTGGGGTTGGACATCGTACACCGATAAACTCATCTTT. Translation gives CALGELEALPIWGWTSYTDKLIF.

This clone was seen only a few times. Although no V gene was called, TRDJ1 is the J gene; the table's D call, TRDD3, was not checked against the DNA. The CDR3 runs 21 residues. CDR3 coding DNA: TGTGCCTGTGACCTCCTTATTCCTACGGGGGAACTGGGGGTCAACACCGATAAACTCATCTTT. Translated, it gives CACDLLIPTGELGVNTDKLIF.

Of note for this clone: A far larger clone is just one base off, so this is likely a read error. The chain recombines TRDV1 with TRDJ1, with D tentatively TRDD2 or TRDD3 (9 bases each). The J gene is not listed in TCRdb, so it was assigned here from a DNA match to germline. Trimming left V 5 bases short and J 0 bases short, with 49 bases between. Germline-derived CDR1 and CDR2 are TSWWSYY and QGS. This CDR3 region has 27 residues. CDR3 nucleotides: TGTGCTCTTGGGCCCTTCCCGGCCTTCCTACCCTTCTATACTTCGGGGGGATACTCCAAGTACACCGATAAACTCATCTTT. Translating it yields CALGPFPAFLPFYTSGGYSKYTDKLIF.